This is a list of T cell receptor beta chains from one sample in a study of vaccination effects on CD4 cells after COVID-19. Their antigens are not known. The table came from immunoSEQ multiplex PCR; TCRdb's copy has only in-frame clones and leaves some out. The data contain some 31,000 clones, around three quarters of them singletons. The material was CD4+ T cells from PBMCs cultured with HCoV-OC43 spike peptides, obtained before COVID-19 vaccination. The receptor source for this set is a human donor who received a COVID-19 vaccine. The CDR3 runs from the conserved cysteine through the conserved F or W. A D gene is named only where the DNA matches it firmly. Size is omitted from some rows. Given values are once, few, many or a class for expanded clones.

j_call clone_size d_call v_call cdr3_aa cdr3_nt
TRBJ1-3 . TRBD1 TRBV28 CASREDRGSGNTIYF TGTGCCAGCAGGGAGGACAGGGGCTCTGGAAACACCATATATTTT
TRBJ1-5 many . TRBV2 CASRADGSQHF TGTGCCAGCAGGGCGGACGGGTCCCAGCATTTT
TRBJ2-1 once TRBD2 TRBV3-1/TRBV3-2 CASSPQLAGVGGEQFF TGTGCCAGCAGCCCACAACTAGCGGGAGTTGGAGGTGAGCAGTTCTTC
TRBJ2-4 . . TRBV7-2 CASSLSGHRKYF TGTGCCAGCAGCCTATCGGGACATCGGAAGTACTTC
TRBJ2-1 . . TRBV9 CASSVASANEQFF TGTGCCAGCAGCGTAGCATCTGCCAATGAGCAGTTCTTC
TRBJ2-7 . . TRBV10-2 CASSESTGGLREQYF TGCGCCAGCAGTGAGTCGACGGGGGGCCTACGAGAGCAGTACTTC
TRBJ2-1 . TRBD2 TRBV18 CASSPVGEGLTRVF TGTGCCAGCTCACCGGTTGGGGAGGGCCTTACGCGGGTCTTC
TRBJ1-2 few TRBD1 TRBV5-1 CASSTPGQEIYGYTF TGCGCCAGCAGCACGCCGGGACAGGAGATCTATGGCTACACCTTC
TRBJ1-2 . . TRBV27 CASSSQGGGRENGYTF TGTGCCAGCAGTTCCCAAGGCGGGGGCAGGGAGAATGGCTACACCTTC
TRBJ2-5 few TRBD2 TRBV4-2 CASSLSQAGAETQYF TGTGCCAGCAGCCTTTCCCAAGCGGGAGCGGAGACCCAGTACTTC
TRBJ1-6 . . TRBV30 CASGSSYNSPLHF TGTGCCTCGGGGAGCTCCTATAATTCACCCCTCCACTTT
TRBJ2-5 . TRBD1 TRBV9 CASSVGQGVETQYF TGTGCCAGCAGCGTAGGGCAGGGGGTCGAGACCCAGTACTTC
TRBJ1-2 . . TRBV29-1 CSAQSGGGGYTF TGCAGCGCCCAAAGCGGGGGGGGTGGCTACACCTTC
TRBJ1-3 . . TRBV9 CASSGLHRSGNTIYF TGTGCCAGCAGCGGTCTCCATCGCTCTGGAAACACCATATATTTT
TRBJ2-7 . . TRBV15 CATSRPTTTYEQYF TGTGCCACCAGCCGACCGACGACAACCTACGAGCAGTACTTC
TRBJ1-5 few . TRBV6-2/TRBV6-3 CASSSLTLRDSNQPQHF TGTGCCAGCAGTTCCCTGACCCTCCGGGACAGCAATCAGCCCCAGCATTTT
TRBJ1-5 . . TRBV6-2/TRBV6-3 CASSYAGGEGQPQHF TGTGCCAGCAGTTACGCCGGGGGCGAGGGTCAGCCCCAGCATTTT
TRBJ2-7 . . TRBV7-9 CASSLDRSYEQYF TGTGCCAGCAGCTTAGACAGGAGTTACGAGCAGTACTTC
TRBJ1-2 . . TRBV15 CATSRDYPDANYGYTF TGTGCCACCAGCAGAGATTACCCCGATGCTAACTATGGCTACACCTTC
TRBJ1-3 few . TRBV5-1 CASSLDQRGNTIYF TGCGCCAGCAGCTTGGACCAACGGGGAAACACCATATATTTT
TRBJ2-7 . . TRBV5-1 CASSTRQGLRTYEQYF TGCGCCAGCAGCACCCGGCAGGGCCTAAGGACTTACGAGCAGTACTTC
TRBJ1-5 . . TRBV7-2 CASSLTWGDQPQHF TGTGCCAGCAGCTTAACTTGGGGTGATCAGCCCCAGCATTTT
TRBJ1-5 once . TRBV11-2 CASSIDSAIPGQPQHF TGTGCCAGCAGCATCGACAGTGCAATCCCGGGTCAGCCCCAGCATTTT
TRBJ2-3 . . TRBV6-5 CASSSPDGTDTQYF TGTGCCAGCAGTTCCCCTGACGGCACAGATACGCAGTATTTT
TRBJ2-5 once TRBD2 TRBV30 CAWSGSRTSGFQETQYF TGTGCCTGGAGTGGTTCTAGGACTAGCGGGTTCCAAGAGACCCAGTACTTC
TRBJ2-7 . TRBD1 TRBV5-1 CASSLADREYFEQYF TGCGCCAGCAGCTTGGCCGACAGGGAGTATTTCGAGCAGTACTTC
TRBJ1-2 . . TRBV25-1 CASSDRGRGNYGYTF TGTGCCAGCAGCGATCGGGGGCGCGGTAACTATGGCTACACCTTC
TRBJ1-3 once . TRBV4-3 CASSFTNRVLQGNTIYF TGCGCCAGCAGCTTCACCAACAGGGTCCTTCAGGGAAACACCATATATTTT
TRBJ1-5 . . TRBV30 CAWSVIRDQPQHF TGTGCCTGGAGTGTAATCCGGGATCAGCCCCAGCATTTT
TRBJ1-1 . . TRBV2 CASREFVLNTEAFF TGTGCCAGCAGAGAGTTTGTTTTAAACACTGAAGCTTTCTTT
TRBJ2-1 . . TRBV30 CALGTAGNEQFF TGTGCCCTAGGGACCGCCGGCAATGAGCAGTTCTTC
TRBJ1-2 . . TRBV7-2 CASGRPEAYGYTF TGTGCCAGCGGACGACCCGAGGCATATGGCTACACCTTC
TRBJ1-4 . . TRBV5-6 CASSEKGGGTNEKLFF TGTGCCAGCAGCGAGAAGGGGGGAGGTACTAATGAAAAACTGTTTTTT
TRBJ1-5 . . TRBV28 CASSTGTGAAPYSNQPQHF TGTGCCAGCAGCACGGGTACGGGGGCCGCACCTTATAGCAATCAGCCCCAGCATTTT
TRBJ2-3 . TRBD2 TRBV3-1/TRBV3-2 CASRISGSPPDTQYF TGTGCCAGCAGGATTAGCGGGAGCCCCCCAGATACGCAGTATTTT
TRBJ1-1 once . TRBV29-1 CSVEGMNTEAFF TGCAGCGTAGAGGGGATGAACACTGAAGCTTTCTTT
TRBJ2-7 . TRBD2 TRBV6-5 CASRRLAGEYEQYF TGTGCCAGCAGACGACTAGCGGGGGAATACGAGCAGTACTTC
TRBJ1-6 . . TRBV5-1 CASSPSARGGVNSPLHF TGCGCCAGCAGCCCCTCAGCAAGGGGTGGGGTAAATTCACCCCTCCACTTT
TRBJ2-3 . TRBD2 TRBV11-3 CASSPGLAGGSTQYF TGTGCCAGCAGCCCTGGACTAGCGGGAGGGAGTACGCAGTATTTT
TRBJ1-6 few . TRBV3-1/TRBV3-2 CASSQYNSPLHF TGTGCCAGCAGCCAGTATAATTCACCCCTCCACTTT
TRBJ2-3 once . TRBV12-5 CASGLVRDTQYF TGTGCTAGTGGTTTGGTACGAGATACGCAGTATTTT
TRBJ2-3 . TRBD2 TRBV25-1 CASTSSGASTDTQYF TGTGCCAGCACCTCTAGCGGGGCTAGCACAGATACGCAGTATTTT
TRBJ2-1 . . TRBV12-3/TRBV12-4 CASSRANEQFF TGTGCCAGCAGCCGCGCAAATGAGCAGTTCTTC
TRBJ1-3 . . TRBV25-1 CASSHPSSGNTIYF TGTGCCAGCAGTCACCCCAGCTCTGGAAACACCATATATTTT
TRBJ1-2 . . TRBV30 CAWSWNNYGYTF TGTGCCTGGAGTTGGAACAACTATGGCTACACCTTC
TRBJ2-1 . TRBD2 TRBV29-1 CSVGASGVSNEQFF TGCAGCGTCGGGGCTAGCGGGGTTTCTAATGAGCAGTTCTTC
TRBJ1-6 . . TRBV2 CASRAYNSPLHF TGTGCCAGCAGGGCCTATAATTCACCCCTCCACTTT
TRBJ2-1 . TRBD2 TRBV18 CASSPGTSDVNEQFF TGTGCCAGCTCACCGGGAACTAGCGACGTCAATGAGCAGTTCTTC
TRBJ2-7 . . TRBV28 CASSLTSSYEQYF TGTGCCAGCAGTTTAACCAGCTCCTACGAGCAGTACTTC
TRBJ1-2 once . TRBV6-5 CASSSGGGYTF TGTGCCAGCAGTAGCGGCGGGGGCTACACCTTC
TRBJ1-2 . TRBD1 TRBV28 CASSTGQGWGGYTF TGTGCCAGCAGCACGGGACAGGGGTGGGGTGGCTACACCTTC
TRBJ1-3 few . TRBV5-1 CASSAQTGTGNTIYF TGCGCCAGCAGCGCCCAAACAGGGACTGGAAACACCATATATTTT
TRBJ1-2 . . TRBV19 CASISGGRNYGYTF TGTGCCAGTATCAGCGGGGGCAGAAACTATGGCTACACCTTC
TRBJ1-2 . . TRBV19 CASSNPGAYGYTF TGTGCCAGTAGTAACCCCGGGGCCTATGGCTACACCTTC
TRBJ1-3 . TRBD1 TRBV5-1 CASRPDRGRNTIYF TGCGCCAGCAGACCCGACAGGGGCAGAAACACCATATATTTT
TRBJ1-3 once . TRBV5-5 CASSLRTDISGNTIYF TGTGCCAGCAGCCTAAGGACGGATATCTCTGGAAACACCATATATTTT
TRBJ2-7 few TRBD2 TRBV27 CASSFTPSGGASYEQYF TGTGCCAGCAGTTTTACCCCTAGCGGGGGCGCCTCCTACGAGCAGTACTTC
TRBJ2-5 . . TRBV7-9 CASSSLGGSETQYF TGTGCCAGCAGCTCCCTGGGGGGAAGCGAGACCCAGTACTTC